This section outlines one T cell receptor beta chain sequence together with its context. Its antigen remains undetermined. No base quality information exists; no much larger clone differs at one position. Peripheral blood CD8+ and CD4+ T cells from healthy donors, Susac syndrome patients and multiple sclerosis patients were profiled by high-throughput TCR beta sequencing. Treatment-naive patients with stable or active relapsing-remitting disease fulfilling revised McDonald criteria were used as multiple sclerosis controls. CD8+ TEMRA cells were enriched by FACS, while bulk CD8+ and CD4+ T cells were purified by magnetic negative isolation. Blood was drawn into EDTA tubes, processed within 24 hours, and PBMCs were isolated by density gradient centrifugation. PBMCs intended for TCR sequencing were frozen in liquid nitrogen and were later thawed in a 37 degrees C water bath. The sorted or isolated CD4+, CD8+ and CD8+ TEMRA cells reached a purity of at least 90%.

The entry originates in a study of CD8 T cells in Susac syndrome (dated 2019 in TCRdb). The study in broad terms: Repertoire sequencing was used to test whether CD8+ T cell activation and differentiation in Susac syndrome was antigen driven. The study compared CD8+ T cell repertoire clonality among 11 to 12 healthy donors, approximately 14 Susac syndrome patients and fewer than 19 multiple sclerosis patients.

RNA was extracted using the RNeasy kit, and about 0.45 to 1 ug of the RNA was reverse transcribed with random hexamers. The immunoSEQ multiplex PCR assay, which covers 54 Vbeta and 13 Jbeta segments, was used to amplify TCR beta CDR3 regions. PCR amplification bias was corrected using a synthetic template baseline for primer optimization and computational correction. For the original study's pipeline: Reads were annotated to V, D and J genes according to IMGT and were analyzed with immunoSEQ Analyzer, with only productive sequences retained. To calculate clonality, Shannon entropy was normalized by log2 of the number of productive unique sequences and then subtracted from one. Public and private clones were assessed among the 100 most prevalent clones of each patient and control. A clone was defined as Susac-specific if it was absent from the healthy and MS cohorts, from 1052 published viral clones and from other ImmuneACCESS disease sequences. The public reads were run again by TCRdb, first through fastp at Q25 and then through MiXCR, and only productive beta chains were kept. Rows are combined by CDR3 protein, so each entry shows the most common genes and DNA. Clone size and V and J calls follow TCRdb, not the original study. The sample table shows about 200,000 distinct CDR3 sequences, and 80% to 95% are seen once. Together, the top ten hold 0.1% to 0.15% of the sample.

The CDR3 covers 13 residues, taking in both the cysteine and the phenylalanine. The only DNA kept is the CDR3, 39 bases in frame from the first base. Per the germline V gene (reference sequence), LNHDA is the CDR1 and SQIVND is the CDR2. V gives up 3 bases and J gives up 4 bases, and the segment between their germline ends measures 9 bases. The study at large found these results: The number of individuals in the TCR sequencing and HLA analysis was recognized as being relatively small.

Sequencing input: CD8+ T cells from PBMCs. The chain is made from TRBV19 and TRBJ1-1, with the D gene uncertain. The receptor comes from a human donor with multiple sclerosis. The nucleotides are TGTGCCAGTAGTATCTATAGGGCCACTGAAGCTTTCTTT. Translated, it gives CASSIYRATEAFF.